A single sample gave rise to the 30 T cell receptor beta chains below, sequenced in a study of blood T cell repertoires in COVID-19. Sequencing used immunoSEQ multiplex PCR; TCRdb keeps in-frame clones, though not all of them. The sample carries roughly 100,000 clones, more than 70% recorded once. The specimen sequenced was peripheral blood. The receptors stem from a woman older than 75 in a cohort sampled during active COVID-19.

The genes are TRBV11-2 and TRBJ1-5, with 9 bases that match TRBD1. Germline V gene lookup returns CDR1 SGHAT and CDR2 FQNNGV. The V segment lost 5 bases and the J segment 4 bases; nucleotides outside the gene matches: 6. The CDR3 runs 15 residues. This CDR3 reads CASSPPGTGNQPQHF. The CDR3 region has the DNA TGTGCCAGCAGCCCCCCCGGGACAGGGAATCAGCCCCAGCATTTT.

The chain recombines TRBV19 with TRBJ1-5; D unresolved. In germline, CDR1 is LNHDA, CDR2 SQIVND (reference sequence). V was clipped by 4 bases and J by 0 bases, with 19 bases between them. The CDR3 sequence is 18 residues long. CDR3 coding DNA: TGTGCCAGTAGTACCTTGGGAGCCCACATGTATAGCAATCAGCCCCAGCATTTT. It codes for CASSTLGAHMYSNQPQHF.

The rearrangement uses TRBV7-9 and TRBJ2-1, with a possible D match to TRBD1 (6 bases). Per germline, CDR1 SEHNR and CDR2 FQNEAQ (reference sequence). The CDR3 consists of 19 residues. Trimming shortened V by 4 bases and J by 7 bases, and 29 bases separated the two germline ends. The CDR3 reads CASSSGDIRLPRPWNEQFF. CDR3 coding DNA: TGTGCCAGCAGCTCCGGGGACATTCGACTCCCGAGGCCTTGGAATGAGCAGTTCTTC.

The rearrangement uses TRBV12-3 or TRBV12-4 and TRBJ1-2; no clear D. This CDR3 region has 13 residues. Deletions cut 3 bases from V and 4 bases from J, with 9 bases between. CDR3 coding DNA: TGTGCCAGCAGTTTGTCCCAGGTCTATGGCTACACCTTC. Residues: CASSLSQVYGYTF.

This clone was recorded once. The V call is TRBV5-1, the J call TRBJ2-7; the match to TRBD1 covers 9 bases. J lost 6 bases, V lost 4 bases, and 8 bases had no gene match. In germline, CDR1 is SGHRS, CDR2 YFSETQ. The CDR3 sequence is 14 residues long. The CDR3 DNA follows: TGCGCCAGCAGCCCACAGGGGGCGCAGGCCGAGCAGTACTTC. Translating it yields CASSPQGAQAEQYF. The full variable domain, rest sourced from reference TRBV5-1 and TRBJ2-7, is KAGVTQTPRYLIKTRGQQVTLSCSPISGHRSVSWYQQTPGQGLQFLFEYFSETQRNKGNFPGRFSGRQFSNSRSEMNVSTLELGDSALYLCASSPQGAQAEQYFGPGTRLTVT.

This clone was observed a few times. The CDR3 loop reads CASSVGTGISTGELFF. The CDR3 nucleotides read TGTGCCAGCAGCGTAGGGACAGGGATAAGCACCGGGGAGCTGTTTTTT. The chain couples TRBV9 to TRBJ2-2, with 8 bases lining up with TRBD1. The CDR3 has 16 amino acids. From germline, CDR1 is SGDLS and CDR2 YYNGEE. Germline trimming cut 0 bases from V and 4 bases from J; bases unmatched to any gene: 5.

The rearrangement uses TRBV5-5 and TRBJ2-5; D unclear. CDR1 and CDR2 from the germline V gene are SGHKS and YYEKEE (reference sequence). The CDR3 is 13 residues long. Trimming took off 1 base at V and 4 bases at J, with 8 bases between the two ends. The chain's CDR3 is CASSLIAGETQYF. The CDR3 DNA is TGTGCCAGCAGCTTGATAGCTGGAGAGACCCAGTACTTC.

J is TRBJ2-2 and V is TRBV10-3; 14 bases match TRBD2. There are 17 residues in the CDR3. CDR1 ENHRY and CDR2 SYGVKD come from the germline V gene. Losses at the gene ends were 6 bases for V and 6 bases for J; bases not matched to a gene: 9. CDR3 sequence reads: CAIRGGLAGASSGELFF. The CDR3 coding sequence is TGTGCCATCAGAGGGGGACTAGCGGGAGCGAGTTCCGGGGAGCTGTTTTTT.

As concerns this clone: One end of the junction fails to match germline, which may point to a read error. The rearrangement links TRBV7-7 to TRBJ2-7; TRBD1 matches 9 bases. Germline lookup yields CDR1 SSHAT and CDR2 FNYEAQ (reference sequence). The length of the CDR3 is 14 residues. This CDR3 is CASSIGQGLGEQYF. The CDR3 DNA sequence: TGTGCTAGCAGCATCGGACAGGGGTTAGGCGAGCAGTACTTC.

On this clone: Other DNA sequences in the same sample also yield this CDR3. This chain joins TRBV27 and TRBJ1-4; D remains ambiguous. This CDR3 is 14 amino acids long. Trimming took off 2 bases at V and 4 bases at J, with 8 bases between the two ends. In germline, CDR1 is MNHEY, CDR2 SMNVEV (reference sequence). The DNA for the CDR3 is TGTGCCAGCAGTTTAGGGGAGGGTAATGAAAAACTGTTTTTT. It translates to CASSLGEGNEKLFF. Supplemented by reference TRBV27 and TRBJ1-4, the full variable domain reads EAQVTQNPRYLITVTGKKLTVTCSQNMNHEYMSWYRQDPGLGLRQIYYSMNVEVTDKGDVPEGYKVSRKEKRNFPLILESPSPNQTSLYFCASSLGEGNEKLFFGSGTQLSVL.

The rearrangement links TRBV7-8 to TRBJ1-2; D may be TRBD1 (5 bases). The germline V gene encodes CDR1 SGHVS and CDR2 FQNEAQ. The ends were cut back, 1 base at V and 4 bases at J, with 13 bases in the middle. The CDR3 has 15 residues. CDR3: CASSLVGRDSYGYTF. The DNA for the CDR3 is TGTGCCAGCAGCTTAGTTGGCAGGGACTCCTATGGCTACACCTTC.

The gene calls are TRBV19 and TRBJ2-3, with 8 bases aligning to TRBD2. J lost 0 bases, V lost 9 bases, and 5 bases had no gene match. The germline V gene has CDR1 LNHDA and CDR2 SQIVND (reference sequence). The CDR3 is 14 residues long. CDR3 sequence reads: CASRLASSTDTQYF. The DNA for the CDR3 is TGTGCCAGCCGACTAGCGTCTAGCACAGATACGCAGTATTTT.

J is TRBJ1-6 and V is TRBV3-1 (or the pseudogene TRBV3-2), with a tentative D call TRBD1 (6 bases). V dropped 4 bases and J dropped 0 bases, with 13 bases sitting between them. Germline assignment: CDR1 LGHDT and CDR2 YNNKEL (reference sequence). This CDR3 is 17 amino acids long. The CDR3 DNA reads TGTGCCAGCAGCCCCGGGGACACGAGCTCCTATAATTCACCCCTCCACTTT. Translation gives CASSPGDTSSYNSPLHF.

The V call is TRBV7-9, the J call TRBJ2-5; unclear D gene. From germline, CDR1 is SEHNR and CDR2 FQNEAQ (reference sequence). V lost 2 bases to trimming and J lost 4 bases, with 11 bases between them. This CDR3 has 14 residues. DNA of the CDR3: TGTGCCAGCAGCTTATGGGCTGTGGGAGAGACCCAGTACTTC. It is translated as CASSLWAVGETQYF.

This rearrangement joins TRBV7-2 to TRBJ1-1; tentative D call: TRBD1 (5 bases). CDR1 is SGHTA, CDR2 FQGNSA, per germline. The CDR3 covers 16 residues. Trimming removed 2 bases from V and 0 bases from J, with 13 bases in between. The CDR3 DNA sequence: TGTGCCAGCAGCTTATTCGGGGGTGACATGAACACTGAAGCTTTCTTT. Its protein product is CASSLFGGDMNTEAFF.

The chain is built from TRBV3-1 (or the pseudogene TRBV3-2) and TRBJ2-1; 13 bases are a match to TRBD2. This CDR3 has 15 amino acids. Germline loops: CDR1 LGHDT, CDR2 YNNKEL (reference sequence). V lost 0 bases and J lost 15; bases outside the gene matches: 8. Here the CDR3 reads CASSQEWGLAGLRFF. The CDR3 DNA reads as TGTGCCAGCAGCCAAGAGTGGGGACTAGCGGGACTCCGGTTCTTC.

Here the CDR3 reads CASSPGVSSTDTQYF. Here the CDR3 DNA reads TGTGCCAGCAGCCCAGGGGTTTCTAGCACAGATACGCAGTATTTT. This chain uses TRBV14 with TRBJ2-3; D might be TRBD1 (6 bases). Germline-derived CDR1 and CDR2 are SGHDN and FVKESK. This CDR3 comprises 15 residues. V gave up 4 bases and J gave up 0 bases, with 11 bases separating them.

The rearrangement joins TRBV28 to TRBJ1-2, with a possible D match to TRBD1 (6 bases). CDR3 length: 12 amino acids. V was pared by 2 bases and J by 7 bases, with 8 bases between. The germline V gene has CDR1 MDHEN and CDR2 SYDVKM. The CDR3 protein is CASSLRGFGYTF. CDR3 in DNA: TGTGCCAGCAGTTTAAGGGGGTTTGGCTACACCTTC.

The chain joins TRBV5-1 to TRBJ1-5, with TRBD1 identical over 8 bases. With 4 bases clipped from V and 4 bases from J, the junction kept 4 bases outside the gene matches. Germline CDR1 and CDR2: SGHRS and YFSETQ. CDR3 length: 14 amino acids. This chain's CDR3 is CASSEGQENQPQHF. CDR3 DNA: TGCGCCAGCAGCGAGGGACAGGAAAATCAGCCCCAGCATTTT.

This chain uses TRBV5-1 with TRBJ2-1, with TRBD2 identical over 12 bases. Trimming took 4 bases from V and 1 from J; bases not matched to a gene: 12. The CDR3 covers 19 residues. CDR1 is SGHRS, CDR2 YFSETQ, per germline. As DNA, the CDR3 is TGCGCCAGCAGCAGGGGACTAGCGGGTGGACCGGAATCCTACAATGAGCAGTTCTTC. Encoded protein: CASSRGLAGGPESYNEQFF.

The V call is TRBV6-6, the J call TRBJ2-7, with a tentative D call TRBD2 (6 bases). V was pared by 6 bases and J by 2 bases, with 14 bases between. This CDR3 has 14 amino acids. Looked up from germline, CDR1 is MNHNY and CDR2 is SVGAGI (reference sequence). CDR3 nucleotide sequence: TGTGCCAGCAGCCGGGATGGAGGGGCCTACGAGCAGTACTTC. This translates into CASSRDGGAYEQYF.

The chain uses TRBV2 and TRBJ2-1, with 10 bases matching TRBD2. There are 16 residues in the CDR3. V was clipped by 3 bases and J by 7 bases; unmatched bases: 9. CDR1 and CDR2 from the germline V gene are SNHLY and FYNNEI. The DNA for the CDR3 is TGTGCCAGCAGTGAGTTAACTAGCGGGATAACGAATGAGCAGTTCTTC. It translates to CASSELTSGITNEQFF.

The chain is built from TRBV27 and TRBJ1-2, with a weak D call TRBD1 (5 bases). V was pared by 3 bases and J by 10 bases, with 18 bases between. CDR3 length equals 14 residues. Germline V gene lookup returns CDR1 MNHEY and CDR2 SMNVEV (reference sequence). Here the CDR3 reads CASSFLGGVSDYTF. In nucleotides, the CDR3 is TGTGCCAGCAGTTTTCTGGGGGGTGTGAGTGACTACACCTTC.

This chain connects TRBV3-1 (or the pseudogene TRBV3-2) to TRBJ2-3; 11 nucleotides align to TRBD2. CDR3 length: 17 amino acids. Germline V gives CDR1 LGHDT, CDR2 YNNKEL (reference sequence). V shed 0 bases, J shed 2 bases, and the junction held 4 bases outside the gene matches. The CDR3 DNA sequence: TGTGCCAGCAGCCAAGAGGCTAGCGGGGGGCACACAGATACGCAGTATTTT. Residues: CASSQEASGGHTDTQYF.

The chain is built from TRBV5-1 and TRBJ1-1; no reliable D call. This CDR3 comprises 13 residues. V was cut by 3 bases and J by 3 bases, with 9 bases left in between. Germline lookup yields CDR1 SGHRS and CDR2 YFSETQ. CDR3 sequence reads: CASSSEGHTEAFF. The CDR3 DNA is TGCGCCAGCAGCTCTGAGGGCCACACTGAAGCTTTCTTT.

The chain combines TRBV11-3 with TRBJ2-3; tentative D call: TRBD2 (6 bases). This CDR3 is 13 amino acids long. The germline V and J ends were trimmed by 2 bases and 6 bases, with 9 bases remaining between them. Germline values: CDR1 SGHNT, CDR2 YENEEA. As DNA, the CDR3 is TGTGCCAGCAGCTTATTCGGGAGCGATACGCAGTATTTT. Protein: CASSLFGSDTQYF.

This chain connects TRBV12-5 to TRBJ2-2, with TRBD1 matching over 12 bases. CDR1 and CDR2 (germline): LGHNT, FRNRAP. The CDR3 has 19 amino acids. V shed 5 bases and J 0 bases; nucleotides not matched to a gene: 10. The CDR3 here is CASGPRDRGRPPNTGELFF. The CDR3 bases are TGTGCTAGTGGTCCACGGGACAGGGGGCGTCCCCCGAACACCGGGGAGCTGTTTTTT.

This clone showed up just a few times. This chain joins TRBV3-1 (or the pseudogene TRBV3-2) and TRBJ2-7; D uncertain. Trimming took off 3 bases at V and 0 bases at J, with 3 bases between the two ends. The V gene's germline CDR1 is LGHDT and CDR2 YNNKEL (reference sequence). The CDR3 is 12 amino acids. The CDR3 spells CASSHVSYEQYF. CDR3 nucleotides: TGTGCCAGCAGCCACGTCTCCTACGAGCAGTACTTC.

The chain is built from TRBV7-5 and TRBJ2-1; TRBD2 was called by the table and not checked on the DNA. TRBV7-5 is recorded as a pseudogene. CDR3 size: 11 residues. The CDR3 is CARVATHEQFF. As DNA, the CDR3 is TGTGCCAGAGTAGCAACCCATGAGCAGTTCTTC.

A note on this clone: One end of the junction is discordant with germline, which a read error may explain. The chain carries TRBV5-4 and TRBJ1-2; D not resolved. Germline-derived CDR1 and CDR2 are SGHNT and YYREEE (reference sequence). There are 11 residues in the CDR3. CDR3 coding DNA: TGTGCCAGCAGCTCTGGAGTAAGAGAGCACTTC. Translated: CASSSGVREHF.